The source of this T cell receptor beta chain is a study of blood T cell repertoires in COVID-19. The CDR3 is 15 residues long. Per germline, CDR1 MGHRA and CDR2 YSYEKL. The junction had 8 bases not matched to a gene; V was cut back by 7 bases and J by 1 base. Method: immunoSEQ multiplex PCR; TCRdb's copy keeps in-frame clones and lacks some. The sample includes about 150,000 clones, about 90% seen only once; the top ten take about 0.57%. The receptor's source is a man in his forties or fifties with acute or convalescent COVID-19. The chain uses TRBV4-1 and TRBJ1-1; 8 bases fit TRBD1. Sequenced: peripheral blood. The CDR3: CASTQGRGRNTEAFF. DNA for the CDR3: TGCGCCAGCACGCAGGGCAGGGGGCGGAACACTGAAGCTTTCTTT.